The 27 T cell receptor beta chains below all came from one sample that was sequenced in a study of shared clonotypes between healthy human individuals. This table comes from immunoSEQ multiplex PCR, and its TCRdb copy is limited to in-frame clones, with some not included. The sample lists 500,000 to 550,000 clones; more than 95% were seen once. The sequenced sample consisted of naive CD4+ T cells sorted from blood. The subset denotes: CD45RA+ positively selected. These TCRs come from a woman younger than 45 in good health.

The chain is built from TRBV6-1 and TRBJ1-5; a weak D match, TRBD1 (5 bases). V was clipped by 7 bases and J by 1 base, with 14 bases between them. Germline values: CDR1 MNHNS, CDR2 SASEGT. This CDR3 has 15 amino acids. The CDR3 coding sequence is TGTGCCAGCACCCCCGATGGGGCGAGCAATCAGCCCCAGCATTTT. Translated, it gives CASTPDGASNQPQHF.

This chain links TRBV28 with TRBJ2-2; D is unresolved. V lost 6 bases, J lost 0 bases, and 14 bases lay in between. The CDR3 contains 16 residues. The V gene's germline CDR1 is MDHEN and CDR2 SYDVKM. CDR3 in amino acids: CASSPAYFTNTGELFF. The CDR3 DNA is TGTGCCAGCAGCCCAGCCTACTTTACGAACACCGGGGAGCTGTTTTTT.

The chain recombines TRBV7-7 with TRBJ2-5; D tentatively reads TRBD1 or TRBD2 (5 bases each). Looked up from germline, CDR1 is SSHAT and CDR2 is FNYEAQ (reference sequence). This CDR3 is built from 14 residues. The V end was cut by 5 bases, the J end by 0 bases, with 10 bases between. In DNA, the CDR3 is TGTGCCAGCAGCAAAGTGGGACACCAAGAGACCCAGTACTTC. Amino acids: CASSKVGHQETQYF.

The rearrangement uses TRBV11-2 and TRBJ2-7; TRBD2 matches at 7 bases. Trimming cost V 5 bases and J 7 bases; bases outside gene matches: 17. This CDR3 region has 16 residues. Germline CDR1 is SGHAT and CDR2 is FQNNGV. DNA for the CDR3: TGTGCCAGCAGCCGTTCCTCTAGCGGAGAGTGGGGGGAGCAGTACTTC. As protein: CASSRSSSGEWGEQYF. The whole variable domain, filled in from reference TRBV11-2 and TRBJ2-7, reads EAGVAQSPRYKIIEKRQSVAFWCNPISGHATLYWYQQILGQGPKLLIQFQNNGVVDDSQLPKDRFSAERLKGVDSTLKIQPAKLEDSAVYLCASSRSSSGEWGEQYFGPGTRLTVT.

The V gene is TRBV4-2, the J gene TRBJ2-3, with TRBD2 identical over 9 bases. With 1 base clipped from V and 0 bases from J, the junction kept 5 bases outside the gene matches. Germline V gene data show CDR1 as LGHNA and CDR2 as YNFKEQ. This CDR3 comprises 17 residues. The CDR3 region has the DNA TGTGCCAGCAGCCAAGGGGCTAGCGGGAAAAGCACAGATACGCAGTATTTT. Translating it yields CASSQGASGKSTDTQYF.

This chain connects TRBV5-1 to TRBJ2-7; a weak D match, TRBD2 (6 bases). V lost 0 bases and J lost 1, with 23 bases in between. This CDR3 region has 19 residues. Germline CDR1 SGHRS, CDR2 YFSETQ. This CDR3 reads CASSLVKVPRPGASYEQYF. The CDR3 DNA reads as TGCGCCAGCAGCTTGGTCAAAGTCCCTCGTCCGGGAGCGTCCTACGAGCAGTACTTC.

The count of this clone is one. This chain links TRBV5-1 with TRBJ2-5; the D gene could be TRBD1 or TRBD2 (6 bases each). V gave up 0 bases and J gave up 4 bases, with 13 bases separating them. Per germline, CDR1 SGHRS and CDR2 YFSETQ. CDR3 length equals 15 residues. The CDR3 loop reads CASSLDRAEGETQYF. The CDR3 DNA reads TGCGCCAGCAGCTTGGACAGGGCGGAGGGAGAGACCCAGTACTTC.

The V gene is TRBV6-1, the J gene TRBJ2-7; D remains unclear. The ends were cut back, 4 bases at V and 0 bases at J, with 16 bases in the middle. Germline CDR1 reads MNHNS; CDR2 reads SASEGT. The CDR3 covers 16 residues. Here the CDR3 DNA reads TGTGCCAGCAGTGCGCGTGACATACTTTTCTCCTACGAGCAGTACTTC. Encoded protein: CASSARDILFSYEQYF.

The CDR3 spells CASESGRASDEQYF. The CDR3 nucleotides are TGTGCCAGTGAAAGCGGGAGGGCCTCGGACGAGCAGTACTTC. This chain links TRBV19 with TRBJ2-7; 10 nucleotides match TRBD2. CDR3 size: 14 residues. V shed 8 bases, J shed 5 bases, and the junction held 9 bases outside the gene matches. Germline V gene lookup returns CDR1 LNHDA and CDR2 SQIVND (reference sequence).

The chain employs TRBV9 and TRBJ2-2; no reliable D call. The V end lost 0 bases, the J end lost 0 bases, and 3 bases lay between the germline ends. Germline V gene sequence: CDR1 SGDLS, CDR2 YYNGEE. This CDR3 is 14 amino acids long. The CDR3 DNA reads TGTGCCAGCAGCGTAGGACCGAACACCGGGGAGCTGTTTTTT. As protein: CASSVGPNTGELFF.

The chain uses TRBV4-2 and TRBJ2-1; 8 positions agree with TRBD2. V trimming: 2 bases; J trimming: 5 bases; junction bases outside the gene matches: 14. Per the germline V gene, CDR1 is LGHNA and CDR2 is YNFKEQ. The CDR3 covers 18 residues. The DNA for the CDR3 is TGTGCCAGCAGCCAATTCAGCGGGAGCCCATTAGGAAACAATGAGCAGTTCTTC. Protein sequence: CASSQFSGSPLGNNEQFF.

The genes are TRBV7-9 and TRBJ1-1; TRBD1 matches 8 bases. Germline loops: CDR1 SEHNR, CDR2 FQNEAQ (reference sequence). V was clipped by 5 bases and J by 1 base; unmatched bases: 3. This CDR3 region has 14 residues. Here the CDR3 reads CASSIGTGNTEAFF. The DNA for the CDR3 is TGTGCCAGCAGCATCGGGACAGGGAACACTGAAGCTTTCTTT.

The chain links TRBV19 to TRBJ1-5; a possible D gene is TRBD1 (5 bases). V lost 9 bases, J lost 4 bases, and 19 bases lay in between. Germline V gene lookup returns CDR1 LNHDA and CDR2 SQIVND (reference sequence). The CDR3 is 15 residues long. In DNA form, the CDR3 reads TGTGCCAGCCGAGTGGGAGGGGCGGAGAATCAGCCCCAGCATTTT. Its protein product is CASRVGGAENQPQHF.

This chain links TRBV5-1 with TRBJ1-4, with D tentatively TRBD1 (5 bases). Per germline, CDR1 SGHRS and CDR2 YFSETQ. The CDR3 totals 17 residues. Between the trimmed V and J ends, which lost 6 bases and 7 bases, there was a span of 25 bases. DNA of the CDR3: TGCGCCAGCACCCAGGGCTCAGATAGGGGAGTGGGTGAAAAACTGTTTTTT. This translates into CASTQGSDRGVGEKLFF.

The J gene is TRBJ2-7, the V gene TRBV6-1; the match to TRBD1 covers 9 bases. The V gene end was trimmed by 1 base and the J gene end by 5 bases; junction bases not matched to a gene: 6. This CDR3 has 15 residues. Germline CDR1 MNHNS, CDR2 SASEGT. The CDR3 DNA is TGTGCCAGCAGTGAAGGTGACAGGGGGTGGAACGAGCAGTACTTC. Amino acids: CASSEGDRGWNEQYF.

This chain connects TRBV7-9 to TRBJ2-1, with TRBD1 identical over 9 bases. There are 18 residues in the CDR3. V lost 0 bases and J lost 10; bases outside the gene matches: 16. Germline V gene sequence: CDR1 SEHNR, CDR2 FQNEAQ (reference sequence). For the CDR3, the DNA is TGTGCCAGCAGCTTAGCGCACCGCCGGGACAGGGTGTTGGACGAGCAGTTCTTC. It codes for CASSLAHRRDRVLDEQFF.

The chain joins TRBV19 to TRBJ1-2; D is unresolved. Germline CDR1 is LNHDA and CDR2 is SQIVND (reference sequence). V shed 5 bases and J shed 4 bases, with 14 bases lying between them. The CDR3 length is 14 residues. CDR3 sequence (DNA): TGTGCCAGTAGTCCCGGGTCCTACTTCTATGGCTACACCTTC. Translation gives CASSPGSYFYGYTF.

This clone was seen a single time. The chain carries TRBV9 and TRBJ2-2; tentatively, D is TRBD2 (6 bases). Germline V lookup: CDR1 SGDLS, CDR2 YYNGEE. The V end lost 1 base, the J end lost 5 bases, and 9 bases lay between the germline ends. The CDR3 is made up of 14 amino acids. As DNA, the CDR3 is TGTGCCAGCAGCGTAAGGGCGGGGACCGGGGAGCTGTTTTTT. Amino acids: CASSVRAGTGELFF.

The chain joins TRBV29-1 to TRBJ1-1; 8 bases align to TRBD1. This CDR3 region has 13 residues. The trim removed 5 bases at V and 5 bases at J, leaving 7 bases unmatched. Germline V gene sequence: CDR1 SQVTM, CDR2 ANQGSEA. CDR3 sequence (DNA): TGCAGCGTTAAATACAGGGGGGGAACTGAAGCTTTCTTT. Translating it yields CSVKYRGGTEAFF.

This chain joins TRBV20-1 and TRBJ2-3; D remains ambiguous. CDR3 length: 9 amino acids. The germline gives CDR1 DFQATT, CDR2 SNEGSKA (reference sequence). The CDR3 loop reads CRVEDTQYF. The CDR3 nucleotides are TGCAGGGTCGAAGATACGCAGTATTTT.

The chain couples TRBV19 to TRBJ2-1; 10 nucleotides line up with TRBD2. The germline V gene has CDR1 LNHDA and CDR2 SQIVND (reference sequence). The CDR3 runs to 16 residues. Germline trimming cut 6 bases from V and 8 bases from J; bases unmatched to any gene: 13. For the CDR3, the DNA is TGTGCCAGTAGAAATACGGTAGCGGGAGGTAAGGATGAGCAGTTCTTC. Encoded protein: CASRNTVAGGKDEQFF.

This clone was seen a handful of times. The rearrangement links TRBV11-1 to TRBJ1-2, with D unresolved. CDR3 length: 11 amino acids. Germline V gene sequence: CDR1 SGHAT, CDR2 FQDESV (reference sequence). Trimming left V 6 bases short and J 6 bases short, with 8 bases between. CDR3 sequence: CASSSRHGYTF. As DNA, the CDR3 is TGTGCCAGCAGTTCGAGACATGGCTACACCTTC.

The chain is built from TRBV2 and TRBJ1-1, with D unresolved. V lost 6 bases, J lost 4 bases, and 6 bases lay in between. The CDR3 has 11 residues. Per the germline V gene, CDR1 is SNHLY and CDR2 is FYNNEI. DNA for the CDR3: TGTGCCAGCAGGGTGGGCACTGAAGCTTTCTTT. The encoded protein is CASRVGTEAFF. Using reference TRBV2 and TRBJ1-1 for the parts outside the CDR3, the full variable domain is EPEVTQTPSHQVTQMGQEVILRCVPISNHLYFYWYRQILGQKVEFLVSFYNNEISEKSEIFDDQFSVERPDGSNFTLKIRSTKLEDSAMYFCASRVGTEAFFGQGTRLTVV.

About this clone: Within the sample, other DNA sequences also encode this same CDR3. The V call is TRBV20-1, the J call TRBJ2-7; D unclear. Germline CDR1 DFQATT, CDR2 SNEGSKA (reference sequence). This CDR3 region has 11 residues. The V gene lost 1 base and the J gene lost 2 bases, with 3 bases spanning the gap. Here the CDR3 DNA reads TGCAGTGCTAGAGGGCCCTACGAGCAGTACTTC. Protein: CSARGPYEQYF.

This sequence joins TRBV5-4 and TRBJ2-1; no clear D gene. Per the germline V gene, CDR1 is SGHNT and CDR2 is YYREEE (reference sequence). The CDR3 has 17 amino acids. Trimming removed 0 bases from V and 1 base from J, with 14 bases in between. The chain's CDR3 is CASSLGVARESYNEQFF. The CDR3 nucleotides are TGTGCCAGCAGCTTGGGTGTCGCTAGAGAGTCCTACAATGAGCAGTTCTTC.

The J gene is TRBJ1-3, the V gene TRBV18; TRBD1 matches at 10 bases. The CDR3 runs to 17 residues. CDR1 KGHSH and CDR2 LQKENI come from the germline V gene. Losses at the gene ends were 3 bases for V and 4 bases for J; bases not matched to a gene: 9. The CDR3: CASSPLPGQGSGNTIYF. The CDR3 DNA reads TGTGCCAGCTCACCTCTACCGGGACAGGGGTCCGGAAACACCATATATTTT.

V usage is TRBV18 and J usage is TRBJ1-5; tentatively, D is TRBD1 (5 bases). Trimming shortened V by 6 bases and J by 7 bases, and 16 bases separated the two germline ends. The CDR3 has 14 residues. CDR1 and CDR2 (germline): KGHSH, LQKENI. As DNA, the CDR3 is TGTGCCAGCTCTCCAAACAGGCAAGGGCAGCCCCAGCATTTT. This gives the protein CASSPNRQGQPQHF.